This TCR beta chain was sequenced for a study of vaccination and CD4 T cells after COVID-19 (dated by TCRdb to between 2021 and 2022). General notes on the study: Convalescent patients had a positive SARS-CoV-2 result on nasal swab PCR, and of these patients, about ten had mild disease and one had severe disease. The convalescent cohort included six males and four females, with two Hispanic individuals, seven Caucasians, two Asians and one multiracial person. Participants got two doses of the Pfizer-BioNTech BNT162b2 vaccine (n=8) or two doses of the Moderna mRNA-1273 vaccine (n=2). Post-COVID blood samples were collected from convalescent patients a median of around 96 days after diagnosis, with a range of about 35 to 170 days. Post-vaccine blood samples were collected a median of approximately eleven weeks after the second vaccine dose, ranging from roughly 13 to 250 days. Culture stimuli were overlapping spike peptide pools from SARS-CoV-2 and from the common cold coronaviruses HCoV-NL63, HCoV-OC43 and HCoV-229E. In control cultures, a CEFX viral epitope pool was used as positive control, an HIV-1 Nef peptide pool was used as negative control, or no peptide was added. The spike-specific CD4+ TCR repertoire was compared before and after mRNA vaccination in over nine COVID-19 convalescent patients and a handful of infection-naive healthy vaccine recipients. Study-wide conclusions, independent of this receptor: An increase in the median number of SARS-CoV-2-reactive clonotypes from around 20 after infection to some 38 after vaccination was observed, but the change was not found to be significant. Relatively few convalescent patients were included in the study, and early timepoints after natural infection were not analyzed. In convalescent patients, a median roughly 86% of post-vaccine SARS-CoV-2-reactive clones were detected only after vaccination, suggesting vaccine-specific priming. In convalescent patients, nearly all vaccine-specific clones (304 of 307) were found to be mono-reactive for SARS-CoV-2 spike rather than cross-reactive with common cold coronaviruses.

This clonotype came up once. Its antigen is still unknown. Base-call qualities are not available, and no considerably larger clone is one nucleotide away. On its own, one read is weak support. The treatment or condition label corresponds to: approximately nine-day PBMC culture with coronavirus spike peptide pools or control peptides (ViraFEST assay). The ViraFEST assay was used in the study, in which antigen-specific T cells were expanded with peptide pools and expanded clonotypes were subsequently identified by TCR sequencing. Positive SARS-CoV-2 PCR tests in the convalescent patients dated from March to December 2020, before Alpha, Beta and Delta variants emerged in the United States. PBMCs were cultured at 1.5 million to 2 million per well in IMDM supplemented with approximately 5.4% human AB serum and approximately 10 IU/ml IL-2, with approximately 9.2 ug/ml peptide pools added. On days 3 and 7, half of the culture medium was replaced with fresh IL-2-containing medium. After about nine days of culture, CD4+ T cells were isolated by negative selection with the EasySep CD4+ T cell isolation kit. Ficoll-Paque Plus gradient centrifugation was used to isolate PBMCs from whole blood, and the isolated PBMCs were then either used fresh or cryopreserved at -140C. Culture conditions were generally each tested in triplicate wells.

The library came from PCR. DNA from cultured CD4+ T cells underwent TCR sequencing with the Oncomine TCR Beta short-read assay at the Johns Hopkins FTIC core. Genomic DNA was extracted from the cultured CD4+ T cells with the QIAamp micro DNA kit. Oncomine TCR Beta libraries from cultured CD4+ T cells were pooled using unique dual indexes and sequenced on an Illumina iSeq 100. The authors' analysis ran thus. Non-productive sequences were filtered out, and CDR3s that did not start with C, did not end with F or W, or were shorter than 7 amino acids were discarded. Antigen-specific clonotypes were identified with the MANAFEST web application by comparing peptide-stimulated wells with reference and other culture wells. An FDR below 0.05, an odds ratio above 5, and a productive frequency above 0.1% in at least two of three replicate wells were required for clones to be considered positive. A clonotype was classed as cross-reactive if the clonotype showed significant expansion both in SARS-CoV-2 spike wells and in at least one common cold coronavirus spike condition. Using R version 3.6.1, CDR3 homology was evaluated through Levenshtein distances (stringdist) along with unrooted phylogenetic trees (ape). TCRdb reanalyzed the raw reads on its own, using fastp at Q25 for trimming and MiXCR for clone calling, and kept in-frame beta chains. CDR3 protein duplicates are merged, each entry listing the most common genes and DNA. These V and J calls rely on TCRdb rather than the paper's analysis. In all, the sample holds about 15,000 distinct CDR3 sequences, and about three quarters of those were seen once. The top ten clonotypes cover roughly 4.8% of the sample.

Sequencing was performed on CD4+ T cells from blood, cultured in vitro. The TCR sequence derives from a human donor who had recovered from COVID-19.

The bases read TGTGCCAGCACTGACCTATCCTATGGCTACACCTTC. It codes for CASTDLSYGYTF. Rearrangement joined TRBV6-1 to TRBJ1-2; no D segment can be confidently identified. The germline V gene yields MNHNS for CDR1 and SASEGT for CDR2. From the cysteine up to the phenylalanine, the CDR3 has a length of 12 residues. Only the CDR3 part of the read is kept: 36 bases, read in frame from the first base. V drops 7 bases and J drops 4 bases, leaving 10 bases in between.